This TCR beta chain was recorded in a study of blood T cells in healthy people across ages. A sample-barcoded 5' primer and a J-beta primer mix were used in a second PCR of roughly 7 to 11 cycles. CDR3-containing paired-end reads numbered at least 3 million in each sample. MiXCR was run by TCRdb on the 5' RACE reads, yielding one entry per CDR3 protein. The table shows approximately 800,000 distinct CDR3 sequences, with roughly 25% occurring only once. Comments on this clonotype: Its antigen is unidentified.

With 1 base removed from V and 4 bases from J, the gap between germline ends came to 16 bases. The CDR3 extends over 16 amino acids. CDR1 and CDR2 (germline): LNHNV, YYDKDF (reference sequence). General study points: TCR beta diversity per million T cells fell roughly linearly with age.

This same sample was also taken into another study, of T cells of mothers and their children.

The origin of this receptor is a boy aged 10-17 years in good health. The gene calls are TRBV15 and TRBJ2-5; D is uncertain. The sequenced sample was blood. CDR3 coding DNA: TGTGCCACCAGCAGAGGGGTGTGGGCTAAGGGAGAGACCCAGTACTTC. Translated: CATSRGVWAKGETQYF. The entire variable domain, with the rest obtained from reference TRBV15 and TRBJ2-5, is as follows: DAMVIQNPRYQVTQFGKPVTLSCSQTLNHNVMYWYQQKSSQAPKLLFHYYDKDFNNEADTPDNFQSRRPNTSFCFLDIRSPGLGDTAMYLCATSRGVWAKGETQYFGPGTRLLVL.